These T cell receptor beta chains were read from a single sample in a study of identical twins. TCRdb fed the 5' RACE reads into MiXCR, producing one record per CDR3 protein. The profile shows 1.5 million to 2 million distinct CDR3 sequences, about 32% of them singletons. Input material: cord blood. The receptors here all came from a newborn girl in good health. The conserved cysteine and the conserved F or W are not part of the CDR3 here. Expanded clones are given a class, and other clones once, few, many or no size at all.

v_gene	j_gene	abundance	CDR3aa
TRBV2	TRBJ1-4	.	ASSGADEKLF
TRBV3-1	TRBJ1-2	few	ASSRSWDRIYGYT
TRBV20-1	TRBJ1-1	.	SAPNGRRGNTEAF
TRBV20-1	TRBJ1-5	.	SARGGQGGNNQPQH
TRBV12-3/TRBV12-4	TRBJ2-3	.	ASSRVLARTDTQY
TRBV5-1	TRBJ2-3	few	ASSLGGGRSTDTQY
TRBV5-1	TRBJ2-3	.	ATKRGGGTDTQY
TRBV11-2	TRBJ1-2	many	ASSLDIRTYGYT
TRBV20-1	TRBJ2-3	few	SARGGEGPSTDTQY
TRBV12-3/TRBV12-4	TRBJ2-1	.	ASSSAGQGATEQF
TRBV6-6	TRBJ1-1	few	ASKDEGGDYRAF
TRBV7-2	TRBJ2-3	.	ASSLVRVNTDAQY
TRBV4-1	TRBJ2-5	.	ASSQVGGPQETQY
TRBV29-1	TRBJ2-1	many	SVDWGVVDEQF
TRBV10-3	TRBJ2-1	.	AINGLARNEQF
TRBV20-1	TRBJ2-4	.	SASLARNIQY
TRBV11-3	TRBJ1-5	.	ASSLARQLSNQPQH
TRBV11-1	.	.	ASSFRVAGEQY
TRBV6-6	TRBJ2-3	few	ASKAVDTQY
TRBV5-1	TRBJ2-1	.	ASSLTSGRALDEQF
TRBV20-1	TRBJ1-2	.	SARGQGAYYGYT
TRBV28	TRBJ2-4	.	ASSAPGTEIAKNIQY
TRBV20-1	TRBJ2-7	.	SVRTGLREQY
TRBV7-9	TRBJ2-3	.	ASSLSAGQSTDTQY
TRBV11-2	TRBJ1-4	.	ASSFRSNEKLF
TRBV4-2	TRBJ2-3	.	ASSQDMGTSTDTQY
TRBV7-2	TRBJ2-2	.	ASSVSGLGELF
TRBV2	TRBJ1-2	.	ASSDRTERPYGYT
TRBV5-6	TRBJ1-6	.	ASSSPTAYNSPLH
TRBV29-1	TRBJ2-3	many	SVGRDGTDTQY